Listed below are T cell receptor beta chains from one sample, sequenced in a study of long-term antiretroviral therapy in people with HIV. Sequenced by immunoSEQ multiplex PCR; TCRdb stores in-frame clones only, minus some. The data contain tens of thousands of clones, 85% to 90% of them singletons. The sample was unsorted PBMCs, taken 4.7 to 5 years after starting antiretroviral therapy. The receptors shown here come from a man between 40 and 49 years old with HIV. CDR3s include the opening cysteine and the closing phenylalanine or tryptophan. The order of the fields is D gene, J gene, clone size, V gene, CDR3 protein, CDR3 DNA. A D gene is named only where the DNA matches it firmly. Some rows mark clone size as missing; the rest say once, few, many or name a class of expanded clone.

>-|TRBJ2-2|-|TRBV19
CASSFLTLNTGELFF
TGTGCCAGTAGTTTCCTGACCCTGAACACCGGGGAGCTGTTTTTT
>TRBD2|TRBJ2-1|-|TRBV29-1
CSFQREPFYNEQFF
TGCAGCTTTCAGCGGGAACCCTTCTACAATGAGCAGTTCTTC
>TRBD2|TRBJ2-1|-|TRBV27
CASSFLGLAGGNEQFF
TGTGCCAGCAGTTTCCTCGGACTAGCGGGAGGCAATGAGCAGTTCTTC
>TRBD1|TRBJ2-5|-|TRBV18
CASSPPGDRGLGETQYF
TGTGCCAGCTCACCACCGGGGGACAGGGGGCTGGGGGAGACCCAGTACTTC
>TRBD1|TRBJ2-1|once|TRBV27
CASSLGQGDDNEQFF
TGTGCCAGCAGTTTGGGACAGGGGGACGACAATGAGCAGTTCTTC
>-|TRBJ2-7|-|TRBV27
CASRTIRDISYEQYF
TGTGCCAGCAGAACGATCCGGGACATCTCCTACGAGCAGTACTTC
>-|TRBJ1-6|-|TRBV19
CASSIAPQRVGIWPLHF
TGTGCCAGTAGTATAGCTCCACAGAGAGTGGGTATATGGCCCCTCCACTTT
>-|TRBJ1-1|-|TRBV5-1
CASSLVGYLDTEAFF
TGCGCCAGCAGCTTGGTGGGGTATCTAGACACTGAAGCTTTCTTT
>-|TRBJ1-6|-|TRBV7-9
CASRSDNSPLHF
TGTGCCAGCAGATCCGATAATTCACCCCTCCACTTT
>-|TRBJ2-2|once|TRBV11-3
CASSPGPLTPGELFF
TGTGCCAGCAGCCCTGGTCCCCTGACACCCGGGGAGCTGTTTTTT
>-|TRBJ1-5|once|TRBV10-2
CASRREDQPQHF
TGCGCCAGCAGACGAGAGGACCAGCCCCAGCATTTT
>TRBD2|TRBJ2-1|-|TRBV9
CASSVGTSGGNEQFF
TGTGCCAGCAGCGTAGGGACTAGCGGGGGAAATGAGCAGTTCTTC
>-|TRBJ1-1|few|TRBV5-1
CASSSHTLDGNTEAFF
TGCGCCAGCAGCTCCCACACCCTTGACGGGAACACTGAAGCTTTCTTT
>TRBD2|TRBJ2-7|-|TRBV19
CASSKSSTSGGGLREQYF
TGTGCCAGTAGTAAATCTTCAACTAGCGGGGGAGGCCTCCGGGAGCAGTACTTC
>-|TRBJ1-1|-|TRBV30
CAWSATANTEAFF
TGTGCCTGGAGTGCTACAGCGAACACTGAAGCTTTCTTT
>-|TRBJ1-6|-|TRBV7-2
CASSSLDSANSPLHF
TGTGCCAGCAGCTCGCTGGACAGTGCCAATTCACCCCTCCACTTT
>-|TRBJ1-1|-|TRBV7-2
CASSLGWAGAAFF
TGTGCCAGCAGCTTAGGGTGGGCAGGGGCAGCTTTCTTT
>-|TRBJ2-7|-|TRBV7-2
CASSLGGVSNEQYF
TGTGCCAGCAGCTTAGGGGGGGTCAGTAACGAGCAGTACTTC
>-|TRBJ2-6|-|TRBV19
CASSIQGSHGANVLTF
TGTGCCAGTAGTATTCAAGGGTCGCACGGGGCCAACGTCCTGACTTTC
>-|TRBJ2-7|-|TRBV7-2
CASSSQLVSEQYF
TGTGCCAGCAGCTCCCAGCTGGTTTCCGAGCAGTACTTC
>-|TRBJ2-3|-|TRBV7-9
CASSLAVSDTDTQYF
TGTGCCAGCAGCTTAGCTGTCTCAGATACAGATACGCAGTATTTT
>TRBD2|TRBJ2-2|few|TRBV19
CASSSGRAGTGELFF
TGTGCCAGTAGTAGCGGGAGGGCCGGGACCGGGGAGCTGTTTTTT
>TRBD1|TRBJ2-1|once|TRBV7-9
CASRPGTGYNEQFF
TGTGCCAGCAGACCCGGGACAGGATACAATGAGCAGTTCTTC
>TRBD1|TRBJ2-5|-|TRBV5-5
CASSHPQGVVETQYF
TGTGCCAGCAGCCACCCCCAGGGGGTGGTGGAGACCCAGTACTTC
>-|TRBJ1-2|-|TRBV6-5
CASSPGREEGYGYTF
TGTGCCAGCAGCCCTGGGAGGGAGGAGGGCTATGGCTACACCTTC
>TRBD1|TRBJ2-5|-|TRBV9
CASSSSTGTGETQYF
TGTGCCAGCAGCTCATCGACAGGGACGGGAGAGACCCAGTACTTC
>-|TRBJ2-5|-|TRBV18
CASSPPTGRSGQETQYF
TGTGCCAGCTCACCACCGACCGGACGGAGCGGCCAAGAGACCCAGTACTTC
>-|TRBJ2-7|-|TRBV5-4
CASGELSSSYEQYF
TGTGCCAGCGGCGAATTATCAAGCTCCTACGAGCAGTACTTC
>TRBD2|TRBJ2-7|-|TRBV9
CASSVGLAGLGSEQYF
TGTGCCAGCAGCGTAGGACTAGCGGGATTAGGATCCGAGCAGTACTTC
>-|TRBJ2-2|-|TRBV9
CASSVIHTGELFF
TGTGCCAGCAGCGTTATCCACACCGGGGAGCTGTTTTTT
>TRBD1|TRBJ1-5|once|TRBV28
CASSRSMTGDLHF
TGTGCCAGCAGCCGATCAATGACAGGGGACTTGCATTTT
>TRBD2|TRBJ2-2|-|TRBV2
CASSGLVTNTGELFF
TGTGCCAGCAGCGGACTAGTTACGAACACCGGGGAGCTGTTTTTT
>TRBD1|TRBJ1-3|once|TRBV5-6
CASSEQGDSGNTIYF
TGTGCCAGCAGCGAACAGGGGGACTCTGGAAACACCATATATTTT
>TRBD2|TRBJ2-7|once|TRBV4-1
CASSHTGTSDSYEQYF
TGCGCCAGCAGCCATACCGGGACTAGCGACTCCTACGAGCAGTACTTC
>TRBD1|TRBJ1-1|-|TRBV5-1
CASSIDRGNTEAFF
TGCGCCAGCAGCATCGACAGGGGGAACACTGAAGCTTTCTTT
>-|TRBJ2-3|-|TRBV6-5
CASSYSGPDTQYF
TGTGCCAGCAGTTACTCGGGTCCGGATACGCAGTATTTT
>-|TRBJ2-7|-|TRBV21-1
CASRVATSGDYEQYF
TGTGCCAGCAGAGTTGCGACTAGCGGGGACTACGAGCAGTACTTC
>-|TRBJ2-5|-|TRBV5-4
CASSLGRGYETQYF
TGTGCCAGCAGCTTGGGGAGGGGGTACGAGACCCAGTACTTC
>-|TRBJ1-1|once|TRBV7-9
CASSLASTGYTEAFF
TGTGCCAGCAGCTTAGCTTCCACAGGTTACACTGAAGCTTTCTTT
>TRBD2|TRBJ2-5|-|TRBV5-4
CASSSAGTSGRGQETQYF
TGTGCCAGCAGCTCCGCCGGGACTAGCGGGAGGGGACAAGAGACCCAGTACTTC
>-|TRBJ1-5|-|TRBV2
CASDLGQGSQPQHF
TGTGCCAGCGACTTGGGGCAGGGGAGTCAGCCCCAGCATTTT
>-|TRBJ2-7|-|TRBV15
CAVPLPPRRSYEQYF
TGTGCCGTCCCCCTCCCGCCCAGGCGCTCCTACGAGCAGTACTTC
>-|TRBJ2-7|-|TRBV9
CASSVGIGAAEDEQYF
TGTGCCAGCAGCGTAGGTATAGGGGCCGCAGAAGACGAGCAGTACTTC
>TRBD1|TRBJ1-2|few|TRBV9
CASSVVGPGQGPTNYGYTF
TGTGCCAGCAGCGTAGTAGGGCCGGGACAGGGGCCAACAAACTATGGCTACACCTTC
>-|TRBJ1-2|-|TRBV6-5
CASSYSGTWGYGYTF
TGTGCCAGCAGTTACTCGGGGACCTGGGGATATGGCTACACCTTC
>-|TRBJ1-2|few|TRBV29-1
CSVAGELGPNGYTF
TGCAGCGTTGCCGGGGAATTGGGCCCCAATGGCTACACCTTC
>-|TRBJ2-7|-|TRBV6-5
CASRGETPYEQYF
TGTGCCAGCAGGGGGGAAACCCCCTACGAGCAGTACTTC
>TRBD2|TRBJ2-1|-|TRBV5-1
CASSLGTSGRADEQFF
TGCGCCAGCAGCTTGGGGACTAGCGGGAGGGCGGATGAGCAGTTCTTC
>TRBD2|TRBJ2-3|-|TRBV6-6
CASSSREAGETDTQYF
TGTGCCAGCAGTTCCCGTGAGGCGGGGGAAACAGATACGCAGTATTTT
>-|TRBJ2-7|-|TRBV28
CASSPQGIEQYF
TGTGCCAGCAGTCCCCAGGGGATCGAGCAGTACTTC
>-|TRBJ1-4|-|TRBV7-9
CASSLANMSRVFEKLFF
TGTGCCAGCAGCTTAGCCAACATGTCCCGGGTCTTTGAAAAACTGTTTTTT
>TRBD1|TRBJ2-1|-|TRBV18
CASSAGTGYNEQFF
TGTGCCAGCTCAGCCGGGACAGGGTACAATGAGCAGTTCTTC
>-|TRBJ2-6|-|TRBV5-1
CASSLAGETRRGANVLTF
TGCGCCAGCAGCTTGGCCGGGGAAACCCGTAGGGGGGCCAACGTCCTGACTTTC
>-|TRBJ1-3|-|TRBV29-1
CSVLRVWDSGNTIYF
TGCAGCGTTCTCAGGGTTTGGGACTCTGGAAACACCATATATTTT